This T cell receptor beta chain was retrieved from a study of cytomegalovirus exposure and HLA in healthy donors. Overall study: The approximately 670 first-cohort repertoires shared a platform with the approximately 110 validation repertoires, as reported in a later analysis. General study results and limits: Associated with cytomegalovirus, according to the listing, were 150 to 200 TCR beta chains.

Libraries were prepared by immunoSEQ multiplex PCR; TCRdb keeps only in-frame clonotypes and omits some of them. Here the sample spans hundreds of thousands of clones, about 92% being singletons. Concerning this clone: The target antigen is unknown.

Germline CDR1 KGHSH, CDR2 LQKENI. The CDR3 sequence is 14 residues long. Trimming took 6 bases from V and 8 from J, leaving 18 bases between them. While the first cohort had 600 to 800 subjects, the donors belonged to the separate validation cohort of about 120 subjects. This clonotype originated in a woman under 40 in good health and CMV-seronegative. Material for sequencing was PBMCs. J is TRBJ2-3 and V is TRBV18; TRBD2 might be the D (6 bases). The CDR3 region has the DNA TGTGCCAGCTCCACCGGGACGCCGGAGGGTACGCAGTATTTT. It is translated as CASSTGTPEGTQYF.